This is a list of T cell receptor beta chains from one sample in a study of T cell responses to AZD1222 COVID-19 vaccine. The method was immunoSEQ multiplex PCR; TCRdb's version includes in-frame clones alone and lacks a portion of them. The sample lists 130,000 to 150,000 clones; around 83% were seen once. This specimen consisted of peripheral blood, obtained on day 0 of MenACWY control vaccination. These receptors were taken from an adult in good health. The CDR3 runs from the conserved cysteine through the conserved F or W. The D gene is left open where the match is weak. Part of the rows lack a size; the others show once, few, many or a class for expanded clones.

j_call d_call v_call clone_size cdr3_aa cdr3_nt
TRBJ2-5 NA TRBV10-1 NA CASSSATRSTQETQYF TGCGCCAGCAGCAGCGCCACTCGATCGACCCAAGAGACCCAGTACTTC
TRBJ1-2 TRBD1 TRBV11-2 NA CASSLGTGVSIGYGYTF TGTGCCAGCAGCTTAGGGACAGGGGTTTCAATTGGCTATGGCTACACCTTC
TRBJ2-3 TRBD2 TRBV7-2 NA CASSLSGARGGSTDTQYF TGTGCCAGCAGCTTATCCGGGGCCCGCGGGGGTAGCACAGATACGCAGTATTTT
TRBJ2-7 TRBD1 TRBV6-5 NA CASSKGQGSSYEQYF TGTGCCAGCAGCAAGGGACAGGGAAGCTCCTACGAGCAGTACTTC
TRBJ1-2 NA TRBV3-1/TRBV3-2 NA CASSQGSGGIGGYTF TGTGCCAGCAGCCAAGGGTCGGGGGGGATCGGTGGCTACACCTTC
TRBJ1-1 TRBD1 TRBV7-8 NA CASIVRRGDRGLLNTEAFF TGTGCCAGCATCGTAAGACGTGGTGACAGGGGACTTCTGAACACTGAAGCTTTCTTT
TRBJ1-2 NA TRBV27 NA CASSLASRNYGYTF TGTGCCAGCAGTTTAGCATCCAGGAACTATGGCTACACCTTC
TRBJ1-4 NA TRBV3-1/TRBV3-2 NA CASSGSGGWEKLFF TGTGCCAGCAGCGGAAGCGGGGGGTGGGAAAAACTGTTTTTT
TRBJ2-5 NA TRBV7-2 few CASSLAGGQHGTQYF TGTGCCAGCAGCTTAGCGGGGGGGCAGCATGGGACCCAGTACTTC
TRBJ2-5 NA TRBV10-2 NA CASSVRQGSAETQYF TGCGCCAGCAGTGTACGACAAGGGTCGGCAGAGACCCAGTACTTC
TRBJ2-3 NA TRBV5-4 many CASSPHGGLVADTQYF TGTGCCAGCAGCCCGCATGGGGGATTGGTTGCAGATACGCAGTATTTT
TRBJ2-7 NA TRBV7-2 NA CASSSRGKPYEQYF TGTGCCAGCAGCTCGAGAGGGAAACCCTACGAGCAGTACTTC
TRBJ2-7 NA TRBV19 few CASSIGPFYEQYF TGTGCCAGTAGTATCGGGCCATTCTACGAGCAGTACTTC
TRBJ1-2 TRBD1 TRBV6-4 NA CASTHPVDRVVVGYTF TGTGCCAGCACTCACCCCGTTGACAGGGTTGTAGTTGGCTACACCTTC
TRBJ1-1 TRBD1 TRBV5-1 once CASSLDRTYTEAFF TGCGCCAGCAGCCTGGACAGGACCTACACTGAAGCTTTCTTT
TRBJ2-2 NA TRBV5-4 NA CASSLMNTGELFF TGTGCCAGCAGCTTGATGAACACCGGGGAGCTGTTTTTT
TRBJ1-1 NA TRBV2 NA CASSESFGTEAFF TGTGCCAGCAGTGAGTCCTTCGGCACTGAAGCTTTCTTT
TRBJ1-2 TRBD1 TRBV30 NA CAWSMRTGVYGYTF TGTGCCTGGAGTATGAGGACAGGGGTCTATGGCTACACCTTC
TRBJ2-6 NA TRBV15 NA CATSRDPLGANVLTF TGTGCCACCAGCAGAGACCCGCTTGGGGCCAACGTCCTGACTTTC
TRBJ2-1 TRBD2 TRBV10-3 once CAISRGGPNEQFF TGTGCCATCAGTCGGGGGGGCCCTAATGAGCAGTTCTTC
TRBJ2-3 TRBD2 TRBV6-4 NA CASRKSRTSGAPTDTQYF TGTGCCAGCAGGAAATCCCGGACTAGCGGGGCCCCCACAGATACGCAGTATTTT
TRBJ2-2 NA TRBV11-3 NA CASGSGGTNTGELFF TGTGCCAGCGGTTCAGGCGGAACGAACACCGGGGAGCTGTTTTTT
TRBJ2-2 NA TRBV24-1 few CATSGQVNTGELFF TGTGCCACCAGTGGGCAGGTGAACACCGGGGAGCTGTTTTTT
TRBJ2-2 NA TRBV7-9 few CASSLRDTGELFF TGTGCCAGCAGCTTGAGGGACACCGGGGAGCTGTTTTTT
TRBJ1-4 NA TRBV19 NA CASSIPGDANEKLFF TGTGCCAGTAGTATCCCGGGAGATGCTAATGAAAAACTGTTTTTT
TRBJ2-5 TRBD2 TRBV6-2/TRBV6-3 NA CASSIAGGHETQYF TGTGCCAGCAGCATAGCGGGGGGGCACGAGACCCAGTACTTC
TRBJ1-1 NA TRBV2 NA CASSVGRFTEAFF TGTGCCAGCAGCGTCGGACGGTTCACTGAAGCTTTCTTT
TRBJ1-6 NA TRBV9 NA CASSVDGRPNSPLHF TGTGCCAGCAGCGTAGACGGACGGCCAAATTCACCCCTCCACTTT
TRBJ2-5 NA TRBV5-5 NA CASSRDMGRKETQYF TGTGCCAGCAGCCGGGACATGGGGAGGAAAGAGACCCAGTACTTC
TRBJ1-5 NA TRBV2 NA CASSDLGGSQPQHF TGTGCCAGCAGTGACCTGGGAGGGAGCCAGCCCCAGCATTTT
TRBJ2-1 NA TRBV7-9 many CASSSPLMTGGNEQFF TGTGCCAGCAGCTCGCCACTGATGACAGGAGGCAATGAGCAGTTCTTC
TRBJ1-5 NA TRBV19 medium-sized CASSGSYSNQPQHF TGTGCCAGTAGTGGCTCCTATAGCAATCAGCCCCAGCATTTT
TRBJ1-3 TRBD1 TRBV5-1 NA CASSLASTGDSGNTIYF TGCGCCAGCAGCTTGGCCAGCACAGGGGATTCTGGAAACACCATATATTTT
TRBJ1-2 TRBD1 TRBV7-9 once CAIPLRGGNYGYTF TGTGCCATCCCCCTCAGGGGGGGAAACTATGGCTACACCTTC
TRBJ2-1 NA TRBV19 NA CASSIRQVLSSYNEQFF TGTGCCAGTAGTATACGACAGGTATTGAGCTCCTACAATGAGCAGTTCTTC
TRBJ2-5 TRBD2 TRBV5-1 NA CASSLSQSSGGGETQYF TGCGCCAGCAGCTTATCCCAATCTAGCGGGGGTGGTGAGACCCAGTACTTC
TRBJ1-1 NA TRBV3-1/TRBV3-2 once CASSQVTRARGTEAFF TGTGCCAGCAGCCAAGTAACGAGGGCCCGGGGCACTGAAGCTTTCTTT
TRBJ1-1 NA TRBV4-2 few CASSQVGSGTNTEAFF TGTGCCAGCAGCCAGGTGGGCAGCGGTACAAACACTGAAGCTTTCTTT
TRBJ2-1 TRBD1 TRBV19 NA CASGWTGGNNEQFF TGTGCCAGTGGGTGGACAGGGGGGAACAATGAGCAGTTCTTC
TRBJ1-2 NA TRBV3-1/TRBV3-2 NA CASSHSLGGGRGGYTF TGTGCCAGCAGCCACTCTCTCGGGGGGGGCCGGGGAGGCTACACCTTC
TRBJ1-4 TRBD1 TRBV6-5 NA CATTSGTGINEKLFF TGTGCCACCACCAGCGGGACAGGCATTAATGAAAAACTGTTTTTT
TRBJ2-1 NA TRBV19 once CASSIRDFYNEQFF TGTGCCAGTAGTATCCGGGACTTTTACAATGAGCAGTTCTTC
TRBJ2-3 NA TRBV7-8 NA CASSLRAGTQYF TGTGCCAGCAGCCTCCGAGCTGGTACGCAGTATTTT
TRBJ2-3 NA TRBV6-1 few CASSEVPGLSTDTQYF TGTGCCAGCAGTGAAGTCCCCGGTTTGAGTACAGATACGCAGTATTTT
TRBJ1-1 NA TRBV18 NA CASSPQGGGGEAFF TGTGCCAGCTCACCACAGGGCGGCGGAGGTGAAGCTTTCTTT
TRBJ1-4 NA TRBV5-1 NA CASSITGRSGEKLFF TGCGCCAGCAGCATTACAGGGAGATCGGGGGAAAAACTGTTTTTT
TRBJ1-2 NA TRBV28 NA CASSLSGAGYTF TGTGCCAGCAGTTTATCGGGCGCAGGCTACACCTTC
TRBJ1-1 TRBD1 TRBV3-1/TRBV3-2 NA CASSPSLTGLTEAFF TGTGCCAGCAGCCCCTCCCTGACAGGGTTGACTGAAGCTTTCTTT
TRBJ1-3 NA TRBV6-1 many CASSVEGAHSGNTIYF TGTGCCAGCAGTGTGGAAGGAGCCCACTCTGGAAACACCATATATTTT
TRBJ2-6 NA TRBV12-5 few CASGVGNSGANVLTF TGTGCTAGTGGTGTAGGGAACTCTGGGGCCAACGTCCTGACTTTC
TRBJ1-5 TRBD1 TRBV28 NA CASSLGRGLMSNQPQHF TGTGCCAGCAGTTTGGGGAGGGGGCTTATGAGCAATCAGCCCCAGCATTTT
TRBJ1-2 NA TRBV12-3/TRBV12-4 NA CASSGRPNYGYTF TGTGCCAGCAGTGGCAGGCCTAACTATGGCTACACCTTC
TRBJ1-6 NA TRBV9 NA CASSVGLPRGGSPLHF TGTGCCAGCAGCGTAGGACTCCCCAGAGGGGGTTCACCCCTCCACTTT